These 2 T cell receptor beta chains were all obtained from the same sample, sequenced in a study of cytomegalovirus exposure and HLA in healthy donors. Primers: 60 Vbeta forward and 13 Jbeta reverse. TCRdb keeps only in-frame clones here, not all; method: immunoSEQ multiplex PCR. Its table lists around 53,000 clones. The specimen was PBMCs. These receptors were collected from a man younger than 35 in good health and CMV-seropositive.

The chain has TRBV6-5 and TRBJ2-7; maybe TRBD2 (6 bases). V lost 8 bases to trimming and J lost 2 bases, with 13 bases between them. There are 13 residues in the CDR3. The germline CDR1 and CDR2 sequences are MNHEY and SVGAGI. CDR3 sequence reads: CASAPLATYEQYF. CDR3 coding DNA: TGTGCCAGCGCACCTCTAGCGACCTACGAGCAGTACTTC.

J is TRBJ1-2 and V is TRBV2; tentatively, D is TRBD1 (5 bases). V lost 2 bases, J lost 6 bases, and 10 bases lay in between. The CDR3 has 13 residues. The germline V gene has CDR1 SNHLY and CDR2 FYNNEI. The CDR3: CASSERGLNGYTF. The CDR3 bases are TGTGCCAGCAGTGAAAGGGGACTCAATGGCTACACCTTC.